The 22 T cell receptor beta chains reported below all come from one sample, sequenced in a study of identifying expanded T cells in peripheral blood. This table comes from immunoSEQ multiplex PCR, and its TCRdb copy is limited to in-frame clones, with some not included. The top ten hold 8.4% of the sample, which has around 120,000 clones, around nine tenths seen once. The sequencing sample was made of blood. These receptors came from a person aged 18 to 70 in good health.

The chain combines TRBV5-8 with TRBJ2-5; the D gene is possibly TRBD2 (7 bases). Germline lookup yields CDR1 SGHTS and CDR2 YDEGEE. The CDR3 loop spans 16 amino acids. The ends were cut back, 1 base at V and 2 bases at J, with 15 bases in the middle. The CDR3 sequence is CASSLSTGGPQETQYF. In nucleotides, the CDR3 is TGTGCCAGCAGCTTGTCTACGGGGGGCCCACAAGAGACCCAGTACTTC.

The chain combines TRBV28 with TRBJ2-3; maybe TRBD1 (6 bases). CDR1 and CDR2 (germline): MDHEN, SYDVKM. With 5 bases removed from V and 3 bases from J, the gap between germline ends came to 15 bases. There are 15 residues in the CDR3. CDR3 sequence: CASSPSRTVTDTQYF. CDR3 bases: TGTGCCAGCAGTCCCTCCAGGACAGTAACAGATACGCAGTATTTT.

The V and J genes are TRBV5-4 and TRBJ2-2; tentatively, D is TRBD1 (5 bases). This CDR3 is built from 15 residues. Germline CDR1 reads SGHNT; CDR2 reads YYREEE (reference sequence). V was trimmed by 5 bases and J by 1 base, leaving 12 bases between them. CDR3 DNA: TGTGCCAGCAGTTGGGGCCATGAGAACACCGGGGAGCTGTTTTTT. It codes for CASSWGHENTGELFF.

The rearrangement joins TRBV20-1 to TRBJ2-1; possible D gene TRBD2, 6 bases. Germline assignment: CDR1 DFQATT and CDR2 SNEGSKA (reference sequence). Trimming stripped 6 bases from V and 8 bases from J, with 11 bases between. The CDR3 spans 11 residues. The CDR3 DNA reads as TGCAGTGCCCCTAGCGTCGATGAGCAGTTCTTC. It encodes CSAPSVDEQFF.

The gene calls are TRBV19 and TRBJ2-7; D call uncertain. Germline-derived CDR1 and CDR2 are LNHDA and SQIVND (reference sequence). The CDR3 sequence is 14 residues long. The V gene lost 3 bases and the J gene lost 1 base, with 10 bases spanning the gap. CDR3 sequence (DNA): TGTGCCAGTAGTATCGATACAGTATCCTACGAGCAGTACTTC. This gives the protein CASSIDTVSYEQYF.

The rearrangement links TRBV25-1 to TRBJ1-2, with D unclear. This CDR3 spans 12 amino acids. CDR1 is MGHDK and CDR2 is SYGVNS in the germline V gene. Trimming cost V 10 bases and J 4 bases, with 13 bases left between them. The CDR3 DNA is TGTGCCACCGACAAGGGCGGCTATGGCTACACCTTC. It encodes CATDKGGYGYTF.

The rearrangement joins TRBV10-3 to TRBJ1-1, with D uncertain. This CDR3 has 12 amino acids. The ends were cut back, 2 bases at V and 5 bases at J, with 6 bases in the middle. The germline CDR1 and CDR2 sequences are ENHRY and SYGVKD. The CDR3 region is CAISELGTEAFF. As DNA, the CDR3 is TGTGCCATCAGTGAGCTAGGGACTGAAGCTTTCTTT.

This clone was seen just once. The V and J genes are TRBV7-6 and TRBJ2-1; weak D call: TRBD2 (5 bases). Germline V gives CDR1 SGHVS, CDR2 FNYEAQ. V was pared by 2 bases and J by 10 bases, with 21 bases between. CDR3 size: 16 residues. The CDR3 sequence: CASSLMGTSWADEQFF. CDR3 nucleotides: TGTGCCAGCAGCTTAATGGGAACTAGTTGGGCGGACGAGCAGTTCTTC.

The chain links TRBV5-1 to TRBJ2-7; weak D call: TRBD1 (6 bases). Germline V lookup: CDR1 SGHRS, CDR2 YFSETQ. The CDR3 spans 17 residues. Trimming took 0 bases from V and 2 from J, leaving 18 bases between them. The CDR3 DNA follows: TGCGCCAGCAGCTTGGAGCTTCGAGGGGGACGGACCTACGAGCAGTACTTC. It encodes CASSLELRGGRTYEQYF.

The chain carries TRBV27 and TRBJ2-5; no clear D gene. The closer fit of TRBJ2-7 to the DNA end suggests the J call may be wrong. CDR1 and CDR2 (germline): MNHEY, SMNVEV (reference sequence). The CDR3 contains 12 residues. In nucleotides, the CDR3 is TGTGCCAGCAGTTTCCTGGGGTACGAGCAGTACTTC. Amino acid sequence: CASSFLGYEQYF.

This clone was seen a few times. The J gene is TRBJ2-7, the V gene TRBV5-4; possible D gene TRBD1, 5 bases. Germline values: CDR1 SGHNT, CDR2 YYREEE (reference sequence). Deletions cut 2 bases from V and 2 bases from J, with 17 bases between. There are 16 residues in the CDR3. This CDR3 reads CASSLNRGIKPYEQYF. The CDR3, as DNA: TGTGCCAGCAGCTTAAATAGGGGAATTAAGCCCTACGAGCAGTACTTC.

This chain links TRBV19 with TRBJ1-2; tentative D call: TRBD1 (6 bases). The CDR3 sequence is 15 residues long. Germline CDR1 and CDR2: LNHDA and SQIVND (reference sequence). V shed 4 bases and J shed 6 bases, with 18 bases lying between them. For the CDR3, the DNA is TGTGCCAGTAGTACCGCCATGGGGGCTAGGGATGGCTACACCTTC. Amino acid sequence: CASSTAMGARDGYTF.

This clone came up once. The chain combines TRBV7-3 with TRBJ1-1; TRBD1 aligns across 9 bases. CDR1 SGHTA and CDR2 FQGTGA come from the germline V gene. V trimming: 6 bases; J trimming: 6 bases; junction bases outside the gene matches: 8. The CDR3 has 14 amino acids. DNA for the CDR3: TGTGCCAGCAGTCAGACAGGGGGGGTAGCTGAAGCTTTCTTT. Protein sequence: CASSQTGGVAEAFF.

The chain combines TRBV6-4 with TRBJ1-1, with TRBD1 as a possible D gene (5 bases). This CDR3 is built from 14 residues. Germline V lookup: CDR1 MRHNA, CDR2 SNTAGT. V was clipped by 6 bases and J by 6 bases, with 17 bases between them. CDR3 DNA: TGTGCCAGCAGGGACATGGGGAACAGCGCTGAAGCTTTCTTT. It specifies CASRDMGNSAEAFF.

The CDR3 region has the DNA TGTGCCACGAGGGGGGAGCACACTGAAGCTTTCTTT. Protein sequence: CATRGEHTEAFF. The chain carries TRBV6-1 and TRBJ1-1; a weak D match, TRBD1 (6 bases). CDR3 length equals 12 residues. The germline gives CDR1 MNHNS, CDR2 SASEGT. Trimming removed 10 bases at V and 3 bases at J, with 12 bases between.

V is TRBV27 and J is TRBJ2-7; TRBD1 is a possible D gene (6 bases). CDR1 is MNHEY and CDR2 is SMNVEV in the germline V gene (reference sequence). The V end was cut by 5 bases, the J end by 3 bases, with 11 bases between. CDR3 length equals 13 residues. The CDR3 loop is CASSRTDGYEQYF. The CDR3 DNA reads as TGTGCCAGCAGTAGGACAGACGGCTACGAGCAGTACTTC.

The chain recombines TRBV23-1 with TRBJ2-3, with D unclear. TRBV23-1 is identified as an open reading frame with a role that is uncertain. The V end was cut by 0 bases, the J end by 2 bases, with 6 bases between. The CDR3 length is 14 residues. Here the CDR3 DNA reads TGCGCCAGCAGTCAATCCGAAGTCACAGATACGCAGTATTTT. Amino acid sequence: CASSQSEVTDTQYF.

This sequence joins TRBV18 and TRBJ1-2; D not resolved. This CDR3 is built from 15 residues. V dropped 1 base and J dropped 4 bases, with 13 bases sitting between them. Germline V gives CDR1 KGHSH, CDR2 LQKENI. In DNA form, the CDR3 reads TGTGCCAGCTCACCACGTAAAGCGGGTGGCTATGGCTACACCTTC. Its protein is CASSPRKAGGYGYTF.

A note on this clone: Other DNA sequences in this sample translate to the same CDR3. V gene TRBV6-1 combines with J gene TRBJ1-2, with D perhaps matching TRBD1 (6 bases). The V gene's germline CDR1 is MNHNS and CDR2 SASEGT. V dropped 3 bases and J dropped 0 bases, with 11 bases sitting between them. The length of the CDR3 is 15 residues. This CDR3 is CASSEGAGANYGYTF. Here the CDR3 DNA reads TGTGCCAGCAGTGAGGGGGCGGGAGCTAACTATGGCTACACCTTC.

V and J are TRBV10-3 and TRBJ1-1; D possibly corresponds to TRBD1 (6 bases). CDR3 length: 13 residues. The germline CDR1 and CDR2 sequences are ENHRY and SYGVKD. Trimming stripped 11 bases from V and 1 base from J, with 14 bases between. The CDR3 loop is CAAQGQGNTEAFF. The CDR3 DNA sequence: TGTGCCGCCCAGGGGCAGGGGAACACTGAAGCTTTCTTT.

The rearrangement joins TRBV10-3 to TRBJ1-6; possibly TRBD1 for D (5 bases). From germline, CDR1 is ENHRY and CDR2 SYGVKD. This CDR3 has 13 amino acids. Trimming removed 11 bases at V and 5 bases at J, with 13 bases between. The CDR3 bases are TGTGCCGCGAGCCGGGGCGATAATTCACCCCTCCACTTT. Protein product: CAASRGDNSPLHF.

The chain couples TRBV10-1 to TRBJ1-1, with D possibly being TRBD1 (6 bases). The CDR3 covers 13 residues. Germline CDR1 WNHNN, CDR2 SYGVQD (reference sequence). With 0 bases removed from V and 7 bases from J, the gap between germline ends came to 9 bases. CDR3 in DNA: TGCGCCAGCAGTGAGTCGATACAGGGTGAAGCTTTCTTT. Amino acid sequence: CASSESIQGEAFF.